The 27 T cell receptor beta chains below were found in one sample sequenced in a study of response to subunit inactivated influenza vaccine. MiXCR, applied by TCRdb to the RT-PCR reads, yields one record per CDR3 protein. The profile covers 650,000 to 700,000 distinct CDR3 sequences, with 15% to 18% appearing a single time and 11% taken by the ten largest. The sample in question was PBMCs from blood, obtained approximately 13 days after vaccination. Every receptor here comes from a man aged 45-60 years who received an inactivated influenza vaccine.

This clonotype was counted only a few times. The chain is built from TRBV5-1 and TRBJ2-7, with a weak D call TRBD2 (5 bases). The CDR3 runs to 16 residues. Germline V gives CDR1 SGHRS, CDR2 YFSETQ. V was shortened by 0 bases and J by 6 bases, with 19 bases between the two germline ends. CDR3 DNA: TGCGCCAGCAGCTTGGCAGGTCCCAGCGGCAAGGGCGAGCAGTACTTC. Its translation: CASSLAGPSGKGEQYF. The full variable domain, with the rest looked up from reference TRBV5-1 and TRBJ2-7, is KAGVTQTPRYLIKTRGQQVTLSCSPISGHRSVSWYQQTPGQGLQFLFEYFSETQRNKGNFPGRFSGRQFSNSRSEMNVSTLELGDSALYLCASSLAGPSGKGEQYFGPGTRLTVT.

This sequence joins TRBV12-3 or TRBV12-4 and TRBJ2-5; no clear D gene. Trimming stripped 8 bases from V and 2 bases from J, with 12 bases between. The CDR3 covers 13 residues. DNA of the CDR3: TGTGCCAGCCAGGCAGGCTTTCAAGAGACCCAGTACTTC. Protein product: CASQAGFQETQYF.

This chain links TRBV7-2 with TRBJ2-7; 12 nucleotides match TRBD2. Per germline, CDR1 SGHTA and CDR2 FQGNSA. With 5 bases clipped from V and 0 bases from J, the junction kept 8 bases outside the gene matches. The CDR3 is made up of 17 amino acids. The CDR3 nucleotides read TGTGCCAGCAGCCCAGGGACTAGCGGGTGGAGCTCCTACGAGCAGTACTTC. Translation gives CASSPGTSGWSSYEQYF. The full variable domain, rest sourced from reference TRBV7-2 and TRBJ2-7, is GAGVSQSPSNKVTEKGKDVELRCDPISGHTALYWYRQSLGQGLEFLIYFQGNSAPDKSGLPSDRFSAERTGGSVSTLTIQRTQQEDSAVYLCASSPGTSGWSSYEQYFGPGTRLTVT.

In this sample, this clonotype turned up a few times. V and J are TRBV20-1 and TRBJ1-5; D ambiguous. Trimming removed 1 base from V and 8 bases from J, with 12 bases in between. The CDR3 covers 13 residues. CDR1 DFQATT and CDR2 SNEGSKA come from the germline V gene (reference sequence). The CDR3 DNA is TGCAGTGCTAGAGTCACAGTTAGCGAGCCCCAGCATTTT. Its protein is CSARVTVSEPQHF.

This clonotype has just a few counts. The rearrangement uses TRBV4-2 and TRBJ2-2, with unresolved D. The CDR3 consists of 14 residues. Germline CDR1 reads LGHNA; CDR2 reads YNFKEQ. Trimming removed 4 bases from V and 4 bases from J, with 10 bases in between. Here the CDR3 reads CASSRQEFTGELFF. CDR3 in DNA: TGTGCCAGCAGCCGGCAGGAATTCACCGGGGAGCTGTTTTTT.

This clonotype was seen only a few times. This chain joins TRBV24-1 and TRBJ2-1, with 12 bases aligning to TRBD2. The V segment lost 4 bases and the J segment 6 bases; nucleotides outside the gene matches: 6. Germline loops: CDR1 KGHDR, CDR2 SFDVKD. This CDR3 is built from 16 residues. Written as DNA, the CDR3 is TGTGCCACCAGTGAAACGACTAGCGGGAGTGGCAATGAGCAGTTCTTC. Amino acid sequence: CATSETTSGSGNEQFF.

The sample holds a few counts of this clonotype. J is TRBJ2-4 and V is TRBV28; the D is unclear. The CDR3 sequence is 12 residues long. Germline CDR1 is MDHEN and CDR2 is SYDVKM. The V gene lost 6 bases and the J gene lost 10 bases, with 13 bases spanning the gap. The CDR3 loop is CASRLSGSIQYF. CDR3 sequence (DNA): TGTGCCAGCAGGCTATCTGGTAGTATTCAGTACTTC. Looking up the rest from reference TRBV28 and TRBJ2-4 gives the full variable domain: DVKVTQSSRYLVKRTGEKVFLECVQDMDHENMFWYRQDPGLGLRLIYFSYDVKMKEKGDIPEGYSVSREKKERFSLILESASTNQTSMYLCASRLSGSIQYFGAGTRLSVL.

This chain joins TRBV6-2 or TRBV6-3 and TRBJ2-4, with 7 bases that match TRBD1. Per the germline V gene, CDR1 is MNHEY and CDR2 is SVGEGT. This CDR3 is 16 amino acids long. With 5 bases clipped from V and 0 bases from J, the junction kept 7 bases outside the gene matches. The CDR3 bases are TGTGCCAGCAGTGATACGGGACAGCTAGCCAAAAACATTCAGTACTTC. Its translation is CASSDTGQLAKNIQYF.

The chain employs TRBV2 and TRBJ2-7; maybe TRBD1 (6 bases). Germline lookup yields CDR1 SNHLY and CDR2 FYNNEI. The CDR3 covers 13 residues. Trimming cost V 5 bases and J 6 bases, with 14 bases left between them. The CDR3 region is CASSRSGTSEQYF. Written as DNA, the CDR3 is TGTGCCAGCAGTCGGTCCGGGACAAGCGAGCAGTACTTC. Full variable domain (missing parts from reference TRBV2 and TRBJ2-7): EPEVTQTPSHQVTQMGQEVILRCVPISNHLYFYWYRQILGQKVEFLVSFYNNEISEKSEIFDDQFSVERPDGSNFTLKIRSTKLEDSAMYFCASSRSGTSEQYFGPGTRLTVT.

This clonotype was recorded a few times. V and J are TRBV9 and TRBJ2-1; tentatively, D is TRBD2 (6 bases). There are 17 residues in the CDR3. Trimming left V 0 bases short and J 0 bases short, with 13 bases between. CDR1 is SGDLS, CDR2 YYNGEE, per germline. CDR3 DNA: TGTGCCAGCAGCGTAGGGGGGGAGTCTAGCTCCTACAATGAGCAGTTCTTC. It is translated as CASSVGGESSSYNEQFF.

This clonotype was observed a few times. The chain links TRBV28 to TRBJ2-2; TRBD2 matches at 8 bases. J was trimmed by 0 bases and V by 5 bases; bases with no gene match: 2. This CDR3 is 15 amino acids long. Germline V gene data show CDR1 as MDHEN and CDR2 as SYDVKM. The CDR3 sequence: CASSAGGPNTGELFF. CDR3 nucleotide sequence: TGTGCCAGCAGTGCGGGGGGCCCGAACACCGGGGAGCTGTTTTTT.

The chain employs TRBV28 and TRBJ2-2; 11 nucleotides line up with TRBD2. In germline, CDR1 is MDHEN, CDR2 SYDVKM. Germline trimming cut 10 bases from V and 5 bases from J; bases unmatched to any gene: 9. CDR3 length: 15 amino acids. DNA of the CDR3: TGTGCCATCGGAAGGGCTAGCGGGAGGACCGGGGAGCTGTTTTTT. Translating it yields CAIGRASGRTGELFF.

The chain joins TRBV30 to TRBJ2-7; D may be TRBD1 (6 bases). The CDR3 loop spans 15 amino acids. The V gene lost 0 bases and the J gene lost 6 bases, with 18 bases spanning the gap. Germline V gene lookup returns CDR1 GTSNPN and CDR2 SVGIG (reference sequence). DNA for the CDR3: TGTGCCTGGAGTGTACCGAGAGAGGGGGTTCGCGAGCAGTACTTC. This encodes CAWSVPREGVREQYF.

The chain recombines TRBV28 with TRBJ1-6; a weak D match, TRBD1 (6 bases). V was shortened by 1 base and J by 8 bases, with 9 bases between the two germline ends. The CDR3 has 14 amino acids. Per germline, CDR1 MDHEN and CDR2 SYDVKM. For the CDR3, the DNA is TGTGCCAGCAGTTTATCCGGGGGCTATTCACCCCTCCACTTT. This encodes CASSLSGGYSPLHF. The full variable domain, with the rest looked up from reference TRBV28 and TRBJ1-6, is DVKVTQSSRYLVKRTGEKVFLECVQDMDHENMFWYRQDPGLGLRLIYFSYDVKMKEKGDIPEGYSVSREKKERFSLILESASTNQTSMYLCASSLSGGYSPLHFGNGTRLTVT.

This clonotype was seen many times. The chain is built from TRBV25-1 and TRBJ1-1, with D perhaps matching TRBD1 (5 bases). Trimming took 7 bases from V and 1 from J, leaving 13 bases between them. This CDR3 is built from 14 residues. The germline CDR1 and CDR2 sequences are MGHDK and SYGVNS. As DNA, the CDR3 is TGTGCCAGCACTCCGGGACGCCCGAACACTGAAGCTTTCTTT. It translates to CASTPGRPNTEAFF.

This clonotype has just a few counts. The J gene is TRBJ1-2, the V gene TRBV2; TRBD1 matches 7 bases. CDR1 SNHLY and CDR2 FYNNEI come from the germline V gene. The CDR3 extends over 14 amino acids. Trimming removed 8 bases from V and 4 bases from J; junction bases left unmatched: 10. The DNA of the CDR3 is TGTGCCAGCGTAGAGGTGACAGGGTTCTATGGCTACACCTTC. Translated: CASVEVTGFYGYTF.

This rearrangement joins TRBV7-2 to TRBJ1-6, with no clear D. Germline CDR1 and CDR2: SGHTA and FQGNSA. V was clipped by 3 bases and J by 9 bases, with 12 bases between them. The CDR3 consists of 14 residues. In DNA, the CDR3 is TGTGCCAGCAGCTTCGGGCTGGGAGGTTCACCCCTCCACTTT. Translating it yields CASSFGLGGSPLHF.

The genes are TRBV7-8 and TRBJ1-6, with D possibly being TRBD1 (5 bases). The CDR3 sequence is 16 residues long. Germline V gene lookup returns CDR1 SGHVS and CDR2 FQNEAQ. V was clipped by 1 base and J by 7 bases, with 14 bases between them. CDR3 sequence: CASSLEPGLKNSPLHF. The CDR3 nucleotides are TGTGCCAGCAGCTTAGAACCAGGGTTGAAGAATTCACCCCTCCACTTT.

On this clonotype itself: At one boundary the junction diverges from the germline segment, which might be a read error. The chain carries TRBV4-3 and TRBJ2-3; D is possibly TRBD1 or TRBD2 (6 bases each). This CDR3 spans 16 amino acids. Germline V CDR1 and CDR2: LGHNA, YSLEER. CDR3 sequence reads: CASGQDRGPLSSTQYF. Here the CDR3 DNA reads TGCGCCAGCGGCCAAGACCGGGGGCCCTTATCTAGTACGCAGTATTTT.

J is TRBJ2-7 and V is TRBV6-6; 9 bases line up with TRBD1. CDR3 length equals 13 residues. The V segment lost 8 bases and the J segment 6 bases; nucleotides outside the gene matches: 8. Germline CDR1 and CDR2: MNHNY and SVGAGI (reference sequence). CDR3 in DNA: TGTGCCAGCTTAGGACAGGGGCGTACCGAGCAGTACTTC. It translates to CASLGQGRTEQYF.

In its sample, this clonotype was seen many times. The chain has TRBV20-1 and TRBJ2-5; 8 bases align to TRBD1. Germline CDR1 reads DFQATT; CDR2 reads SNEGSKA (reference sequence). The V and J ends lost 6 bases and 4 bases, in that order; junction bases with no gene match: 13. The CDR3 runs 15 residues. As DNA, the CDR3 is TGCAGTGCAATCCTCCAGGGGGCGCGGACAGAGACCCAGTACTTC. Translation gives CSAILQGARTETQYF.

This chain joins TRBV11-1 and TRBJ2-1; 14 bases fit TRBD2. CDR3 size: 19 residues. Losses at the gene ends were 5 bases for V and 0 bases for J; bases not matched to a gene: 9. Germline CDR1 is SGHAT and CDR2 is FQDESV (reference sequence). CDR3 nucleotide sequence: TGTGCCAGCAGCGACGGGACTAGCGGGAGTCCCTCCTCCTACAATGAGCAGTTCTTC. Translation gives CASSDGTSGSPSSYNEQFF.

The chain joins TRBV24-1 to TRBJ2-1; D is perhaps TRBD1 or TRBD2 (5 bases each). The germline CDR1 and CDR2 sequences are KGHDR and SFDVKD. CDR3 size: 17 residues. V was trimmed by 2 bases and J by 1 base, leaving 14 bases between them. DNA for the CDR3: TGTGCCACCAGTGATTCCCCGGGACGGCAATCCTACAATGAGCAGTTCTTC. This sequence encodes CATSDSPGRQSYNEQFF.

The CDR3 region is CAISNRDSSPETQYF. Written as DNA, the CDR3 is TGTGCCATCAGTAATAGGGACAGCTCTCCGGAGACCCAGTACTTC. The J gene is TRBJ2-5, the V gene TRBV10-3; 7 bases map to TRBD1. Per the germline V gene, CDR1 is ENHRY and CDR2 is SYGVKD. V lost 5 bases, J lost 5 bases, and 11 bases stayed unmatched. The length of the CDR3 is 15 residues.

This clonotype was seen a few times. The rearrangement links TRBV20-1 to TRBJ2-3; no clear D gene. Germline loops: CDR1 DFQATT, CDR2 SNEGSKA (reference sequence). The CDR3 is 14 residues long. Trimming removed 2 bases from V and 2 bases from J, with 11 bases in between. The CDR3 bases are TGCAGTGCTAGATCCAGAGAGTACACAGATACGCAGTATTTT. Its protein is CSARSREYTDTQYF.

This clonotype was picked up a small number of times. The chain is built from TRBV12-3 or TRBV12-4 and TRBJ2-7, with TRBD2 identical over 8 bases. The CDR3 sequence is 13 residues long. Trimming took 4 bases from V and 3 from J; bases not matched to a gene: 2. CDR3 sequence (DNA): TGTGCCAGCAGTTATACTAGCGGCTACGAGCAGTACTTC. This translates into CASSYTSGYEQYF.

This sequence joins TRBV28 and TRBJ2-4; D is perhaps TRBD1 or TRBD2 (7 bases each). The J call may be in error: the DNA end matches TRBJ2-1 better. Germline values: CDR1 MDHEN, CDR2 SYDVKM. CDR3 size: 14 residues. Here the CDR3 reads CASSFWGRGGIQFF. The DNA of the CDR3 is TGTGCCAGCAGTTTTTGGGGCAGGGGGGGCATTCAGTTCTTC.